This note documents a single T cell receptor (beta chain) sequence. Its target is unknown. The PCR contained 60 Vbeta and 13 Jbeta primers. This table comes from immunoSEQ multiplex PCR, and its TCRdb copy is limited to in-frame clones, with some not included. The sample shows about 83,000 clones, around 70% of them seen only once. These data come from a study of cytomegalovirus exposure and HLA in healthy donors. Study-wide results and caveats: Judged likely to be a sequencing artifact was a cluster of highly shared sequence variants. Later analysis identified about 17,000 TCR beta sequences associated with HLA alleles, using a false discovery rate threshold of 0.05. There were under 200 TCR beta chains listed as cytomegalovirus-associated.

With V trimmed by 2 bases and J by 4 bases, 6 bases remained unmatched. In germline, CDR1 is SGHDT, CDR2 YYEEEE. CDR3 size: 15 residues. This clonotype originated in a man in his fifties or sixties in good health and CMV-seronegative. The sample was PBMCs. The V gene is TRBV5-6, the J gene TRBJ2-3, with 8 bases aligning to TRBD1. The chain's CDR3 is CASSFGAGGADTQYF. In nucleotides, the CDR3 is TGTGCCAGCAGCTTTGGGGCAGGGGGCGCAGATACGCAGTATTTT.